The 23 T cell receptor beta chains below were found in one sample sequenced in a study of T cell repertoires in cytomegalovirus infection. TCRdb ran MiXCR on the reads and lists one entry per CDR3 protein. The data hold approximately 180,000 distinct CDR3 sequences, with approximately 9.6% observed a single time. Sequencing was done on a sample of PBMCs. The receptors were gathered from a human donor in good health (CMV status not recorded). Some clones in this sample may be carry-over from other donors' samples.

This clonotype was counted at least ten times. CDR3: CASRGGGGSWDTQYF. CDR3 DNA sequence: TGTGCCAGCAGGGGGGGTGGCGGGAGTTGGGATACGCAGTATTTT. The rearrangement uses TRBV7-8 and TRBJ2-3; 7 nucleotides match TRBD2. The CDR3 sequence is 15 residues long. With V trimmed by 6 bases and J by 6 bases, 12 bases remained unmatched. Germline lookup yields CDR1 SGHVS and CDR2 FQNEAQ.

This clonotype has ten or more counts. This chain links TRBV11-3 with TRBJ2-2; 13 bases agree with TRBD2. This CDR3 has 15 amino acids. Per germline, CDR1 SGHNT and CDR2 YENEEA. The trim removed 5 bases at V and 6 bases at J, leaving 3 bases unmatched. The CDR3 loop is CASSRTSGSAGELFF. CDR3 nucleotide sequence: TGTGCCAGCAGCCGGACTAGCGGGAGTGCCGGGGAGCTGTTTTTT.

V is TRBV12-3 or TRBV12-4 and J is TRBJ1-1; unclear D gene. CDR3 length equals 14 residues. V was cut by 3 bases and J by 6 bases, with 14 bases left in between. CDR3 nucleotides: TGTGCCAGCAGTTTTGGAGGGTTTGCCGCTGAAGCTTTCTTT. The encoded protein is CASSFGGFAAEAFF.

This clonotype has a count of ten or more. The chain couples TRBV7-8 to TRBJ2-7; D may match TRBD1 or TRBD2 (5 bases each). Between the trimmed V and J ends, which lost 1 base and 6 bases, there was a span of 13 bases. CDR3 length: 14 residues. In germline, CDR1 is SGHVS, CDR2 FQNEAQ. The chain's CDR3 is CASSLETTRAEQYF. The CDR3 DNA is TGTGCCAGCAGCTTAGAGACTACCAGGGCCGAGCAGTACTTC. Variable domain in full (rest from reference TRBV7-8 and TRBJ2-7): GAGVSQSPRYKVAKRGQDVALRCDPISGHVSLFWYQQALGQGPEFLTYFQNEAQLDKSGLPSDRFFAERPEGSVSTLKIQRTQQEDSAVYLCASSLETTRAEQYFGPGTRLTVT.

This chain connects TRBV29-1 to TRBJ2-1; 10 nucleotides match TRBD1. Per germline, CDR1 SQVTM and CDR2 ANQGSEA. This CDR3 comprises 14 residues. Trimming took 7 bases from V and 4 from J; bases not matched to a gene: 7. The CDR3 loop reads CSAADRGWYNEQFF. As DNA, the CDR3 is TGCAGCGCCGCGGACAGGGGGTGGTACAATGAGCAGTTCTTC.

This clonotype was seen more than once but under ten times. The chain links TRBV4-3 to TRBJ2-3, with D maybe TRBD2 (6 bases). CDR3 size: 15 residues. Germline CDR1 and CDR2: LGHNA and YSLEER. V lost 0 bases to trimming and J lost 8 bases, with 15 bases between them. The CDR3 region has the DNA TGCGCCAGCAGCCAAGACTTATTACCACTAGCTACGCAGTATTTT. Its protein is CASSQDLLPLATQYF.

In this sample, this clonotype turned up many times. The gene calls are TRBV7-6 and TRBJ2-2; tentatively, D is TRBD1 (6 bases). Trimming left V 2 bases short and J 0 bases short, with 16 bases between. The CDR3 totals 18 residues. Per the germline V gene, CDR1 is SGHVS and CDR2 is FNYEAQ. CDR3 in DNA: TGTGCCAGCAGCTTATCCCGTACGGGACACACGAACACCGGGGAGCTGTTTTTT. Its protein is CASSLSRTGHTNTGELFF.

This clonotype was counted at least ten times. This chain joins TRBV28 and TRBJ1-5; no firm D call. The V end was cut by 4 bases, the J end by 9 bases, with 7 bases between. Per germline, CDR1 MDHEN and CDR2 SYDVKM. There are 11 residues in the CDR3. The CDR3 spells CASSSQRPQHF. The CDR3 DNA follows: TGTGCCAGCAGTTCACAAAGGCCCCAGCATTTT.

The chain carries TRBV10-3 and TRBJ2-2, with D uncertain. There are 13 residues in the CDR3. Germline lookup yields CDR1 ENHRY and CDR2 SYGVKD. V lost 3 bases to trimming and J lost 7 bases, with 9 bases between them. The CDR3 DNA is TGTGCCATCAGTGAAGCACAGAGCGGGGAGCTGTTTTTT. Translating gives CAISEAQSGELFF.

This clonotype was counted ten times or more. The rearrangement uses TRBV19 and TRBJ2-3, with 9 bases matching TRBD1. This CDR3 is 14 amino acids long. Looked up from germline, CDR1 is LNHDA and CDR2 is SQIVND (reference sequence). V was pared by 7 bases and J by 6 bases, with 8 bases of the junction left unmatched. The CDR3: CASKDRGSLDTQYF. CDR3 sequence (DNA): TGTGCCAGTAAGGACAGGGGTTCATTGGATACGCAGTATTTT.

A remark on this clonotype: The junction and the germline gene differ at one end; a read error may be behind it. J is TRBJ2-1 and V is TRBV7-1; 7 bases line up with TRBD2. TRBV7-1 is recorded as an ORF, its role being uncertain. This CDR3 has 17 residues. The CDR3 region has the DNA TGTGCCAGCGGCTCTAGGACGAGCGGGGTCTCCTACAATGAGCAGTTCTTC. Encoded protein: CASGSRTSGVSYNEQFF.

This clonotype was observed many times. The J gene is TRBJ1-1, the V gene TRBV29-1; D gene uncertain. This CDR3 has 14 residues. Germline V gene sequence: CDR1 SQVTM, CDR2 ANQGSEA. The V end lost 3 bases, the J end lost 0 bases, and 11 bases lay between the germline ends. CDR3 bases: TGCAGCGTTGACGATGAGGGCATGAACACTGAAGCTTTCTTT. This translates into CSVDDEGMNTEAFF.

This clonotype appeared many times. V and J are TRBV28 and TRBJ2-7, with D possibly matching TRBD2 (6 bases). CDR3 length equals 17 residues. The ends were cut back, 7 bases at V and 0 bases at J, with 22 bases in the middle. Germline CDR1 is MDHEN and CDR2 is SYDVKM. CDR3 sequence (DNA): TGTGCCAGCACGCCCCCCTTCAGGGAGGCAAGCTCCTACGAGCAGTACTTC. Translated, it gives CASTPPFREASSYEQYF.

This clonotype has ten or more counts. This chain connects TRBV7-8 to TRBJ1-1; no firm D call. V lost 5 bases, J lost 3 bases, and 10 bases lay in between. Germline assignment: CDR1 SGHVS and CDR2 FQNEAQ. The CDR3 spans 13 residues. The CDR3 region is CASSLGWDTEAFF. The CDR3, as DNA: TGTGCCAGCAGCCTCGGATGGGACACTGAAGCTTTCTTT.

The CDR3 spells CASSQSATPRATTNEKLFF. The CDR3 bases are TGCGCCAGCAGTCAATCTGCTACGCCCAGGGCGACAACTAATGAAAAACTGTTTTTT. The genes are TRBV23-1 and TRBJ1-4, with a possible D match to TRBD1 (5 bases). TRBV23-1 is marked as an open reading frame, function uncertain. The CDR3 sequence is 19 residues long. V shed 0 bases and J shed 0 bases, with 17 bases lying between them.

This clonotype was picked up a small number of times. J is TRBJ2-3 and V is TRBV30; 10 positions match TRBD2. CDR1 and CDR2 (germline): GTSNPN, SVGIG (reference sequence). This CDR3 is built from 15 residues. Germline trimming cut 3 bases from V and 1 base from J; bases unmatched to any gene: 4. CDR3 bases: TGTGCCTGGAGACACGGACTAGCGGGCACAGATACGCAGTATTTT. Amino acids: CAWRHGLAGTDTQYF. Together with reference TRBV30 and TRBJ2-3, the CDR3 gives the full variable domain: SQTIHQWPATLVQPVGSPLSLECTVEGTSNPNLYWYRQAAGRGLQLLFYSVGIGQISSEVPQNLSASRPQDRQFILSSKKLLLSDSGFYLCAWRHGLAGTDTQYFGPGTRLTVL.

This clonotype was counted only a few times. The CDR3 loop reads CASSRDRKKYQETQYF. The CDR3 region has the DNA TGTGCCAGCTCACGGGACAGGAAGAAGTACCAAGAGACCCAGTACTTC. V is TRBV18 and J is TRBJ2-5; TRBD1 aligns across 8 bases. The germline V gene has CDR1 KGHSH and CDR2 LQKENI. J lost 0 bases, V lost 4 bases, and 7 bases had no gene match. The CDR3 contains 16 residues.

The chain links TRBV20-1 to TRBJ2-2, with D perhaps TRBD2 (5 bases). Germline V gives CDR1 DFQATT, CDR2 SNEGSKA (reference sequence). This CDR3 region has 16 residues. Trimming cost V 0 bases and J 4 bases, with 15 bases left between them. This CDR3 is CSARDLQRTSTGELFF. In nucleotides, the CDR3 is TGCAGTGCTAGAGATCTCCAGCGGACGAGCACCGGGGAGCTGTTTTTT.

Concerning this clonotype: This may stem from a read error, because a much larger clone lies one nucleotide away. The chain carries TRBV28 and TRBJ1-4, with D unclear. Germline values: CDR1 MDHEN, CDR2 SYDVKM. The CDR3 runs 15 residues. This chain's CDR3 is CASSLRRVVGENLFF. The CDR3 nucleotides are TGTGCCAGCAGTCTACGTCGAGTGGTTGGGGAAAACCTGTTTTTT.

Only a few counts were recorded for this clonotype. The rearrangement uses TRBV11-3 and TRBJ2-2; 10 bases match TRBD2. CDR1 SGHNT and CDR2 YENEEA come from the germline V gene. The junction had 4 bases not matched to a gene; V was cut back by 0 bases and J by 6 bases. The CDR3 has 16 residues. This chain's CDR3 is CASSLDPLAGAGELFF. The CDR3 DNA sequence: TGTGCCAGCAGCTTAGATCCGCTAGCGGGAGCCGGGGAGCTGTTTTTT.

This chain uses TRBV20-1 with TRBJ2-7; 11 nucleotides agree with TRBD2. V shed 1 base and J 2 bases; nucleotides not matched to a gene: 4. The germline V gene has CDR1 DFQATT and CDR2 SNEGSKA (reference sequence). CDR3 length equals 15 residues. The CDR3 bases are TGCAGTGCTAGAGTGGCTAGCGGGAGGCCCTACGAGCAGTACTTC. Its translation is CSARVASGRPYEQYF.

This clonotype has only a few counts. The chain uses TRBV7-9 and TRBJ2-7; 7 bases agree with TRBD1. Germline CDR1 SEHNR, CDR2 FQNEAQ (reference sequence). CDR3 length: 16 residues. Unmatched junction bases numbered 6, after V lost 1 base and J lost 0 bases. This chain's CDR3 is CASSLGVGQSSYEQYF. CDR3 DNA: TGTGCCAGCAGCTTAGGGGTGGGACAGAGCTCCTACGAGCAGTACTTC.

The chain combines TRBV7-9 with TRBJ2-1, with D perhaps matching TRBD2 (5 bases). V lost 5 bases and J lost 7, with 12 bases in between. Germline values: CDR1 SEHNR, CDR2 FQNEAQ (reference sequence). The CDR3 totals 13 residues. CDR3 in amino acids: CASSPASSNEQFF. The CDR3 DNA is TGTGCCAGCAGCCCAGCTAGCAGTAATGAGCAGTTCTTC.